These 20 T cell receptor beta chains came from one sample sequenced in a study of shared clonotypes between healthy human individuals. Repertoires were generated with immunoSEQ multiplex PCR, while TCRdb's copy carries only in-frame clones and drops some. The data show roughly 700,000 clones, with about 90% seen just once and about 34% held by the top ten. Material: memory CD8+ T cells from PBMCs. The subset is: CD45RO+ cells pooled with CCR7-negative TemRA cells. These receptors were obtained from a young man in good health. Some clones in this sample may be carry-over from other donors' samples.

The CDR3 DNA sequence: TGTGCCAGCAGTGAATGGGGGGTTAGAGACGAGCAGTACTTC. Protein sequence: CASSEWGVRDEQYF. This sequence joins TRBV6-1 and TRBJ2-7, with a tentative D call TRBD2 (6 bases). This CDR3 region has 14 residues. V lost 2 bases, J lost 5 bases, and 13 bases lay in between. In germline, CDR1 is MNHNS, CDR2 SASEGT.

This clone was recorded a few times. The chain couples TRBV19 to TRBJ1-5; D call uncertain. CDR3 length equals 13 residues. In germline, CDR1 is LNHDA, CDR2 SQIVND (reference sequence). The V and J ends lost 2 bases and 4 bases respectively, with 6 bases between them. CDR3 protein: CASSITDNQPQHF. The CDR3 DNA sequence: TGTGCCAGTAGTATAACGGATAATCAGCCCCAGCATTTT. Full variable domain (remainder filled in from reference TRBV19 and TRBJ1-5): DGGITQSPKYLFRKEGQNVTLSCEQNLNHDAMYWYRQDPGQGLRLIYYSQIVNDFQKGDIAEGYSVSREKKESFPLTVTSAQKNPTAFYLCASSITDNQPQHFGDGTRLSIL.

The rearrangement uses TRBV10-3 and TRBJ2-2; 9 bases fit TRBD1. Germline trimming cut 0 bases from V and 6 bases from J; bases unmatched to any gene: 2. The CDR3 has 15 residues. Germline CDR1 and CDR2: ENHRY and SYGVKD. The CDR3 DNA reads as TGTGCCATCAGTGAGTCACGGACAGGGGCCGGGGAGCTGTTTTTT. Translation: CAISESRTGAGELFF.

The J gene is TRBJ1-5, the V gene TRBV27, with TRBD1 matching over 7 bases. The CDR3 sequence is 15 residues long. V trimming: 6 bases; J trimming: 0 bases; junction bases outside the gene matches: 5. Per the germline V gene, CDR1 is MNHEY and CDR2 is SMNVEV (reference sequence). The CDR3 loop is CASRGTVYSNQPQHF. DNA for the CDR3: TGTGCCAGCAGGGGGACAGTCTATAGCAATCAGCCCCAGCATTTT.

The rearrangement links TRBV7-9 to TRBJ2-1; 8 nucleotides match TRBD1. The CDR3 covers 13 residues. With V trimmed by 8 bases and J by 5 bases, 5 bases remained unmatched. CDR1 and CDR2 from the germline V gene are SEHNR and FQNEAQ (reference sequence). CDR3 region: CASRTGIHNEQFF. CDR3 bases: TGTGCCAGCCGGACAGGGATCCACAATGAGCAGTTCTTC.

The chain employs TRBV6-5 and TRBJ2-1; D could derive from TRBD1 or TRBD2 (5 bases each). This CDR3 is built from 14 residues. Trimming pared 6 bases from V and 4 bases from J, leaving 13 bases between. CDR1 and CDR2 (germline): MNHEY, SVGAGI. Here the CDR3 DNA reads TGTGCCAGCAGACACGGGGCGGAATACAATGAGCAGTTCTTC. This codes for CASRHGAEYNEQFF.

This rearrangement joins TRBV6-5 to TRBJ2-7; D gene ambiguous. The CDR3 loop spans 15 amino acids. V dropped 1 base and J dropped 0 bases, with 10 bases sitting between them. Germline V gene lookup returns CDR1 MNHEY and CDR2 SVGAGI. The CDR3 sequence: CASSYYRYPSYEQYF. The CDR3 coding sequence is TGTGCCAGCAGTTACTATCGCTACCCCTCCTACGAGCAGTACTTC.

The rearrangement joins TRBV27 to TRBJ2-7; no definite D call. The ends were cut back, 10 bases at V and 3 bases at J, with 13 bases in the middle. This CDR3 is built from 12 residues. CDR1 and CDR2 (germline): MNHEY, SMNVEV (reference sequence). CDR3 protein: CATGPHLYEQYF. As DNA, the CDR3 is TGTGCCACCGGGCCGCATCTCTACGAGCAGTACTTC.

The chain links TRBV6-4 to TRBJ2-5; TRBD1 might be the D (5 bases). Trimming pared 0 bases from V and 5 bases from J, leaving 13 bases between. The CDR3 length is 15 residues. CDR1 is MRHNA and CDR2 is SNTAGT in the germline V gene. In DNA, the CDR3 is TGTGCCAGCAGTGACTCTCCAGGGTTAGGGGAGACCCAGTACTTC. This translates into CASSDSPGLGETQYF.

This chain uses TRBV2 with TRBJ2-7; D is unresolved. The CDR3 extends over 16 amino acids. Trimming stripped 1 base from V and 4 bases from J, with 17 bases between. The germline gives CDR1 SNHLY, CDR2 FYNNEI. This chain's CDR3 is CASSEGRGLSRYEQYF. The CDR3 DNA follows: TGTGCCAGCAGTGAAGGCCGAGGTCTCTCCCGGTACGAGCAGTACTTC.

The chain has TRBV18 and TRBJ2-2; 8 nucleotides match TRBD2. The CDR3 totals 19 residues. From germline, CDR1 is KGHSH and CDR2 LQKENI. V was clipped by 0 bases and J by 4 bases; unmatched bases: 13. CDR3: CASSPPRISGTTVTGELFF. The CDR3 DNA reads as TGTGCCAGCTCACCACCGCGGATTAGCGGGACCACCGTCACCGGGGAGCTGTTTTTT.

The chain recombines TRBV10-3 with TRBJ2-7; the D gene is possibly TRBD2 (5 bases). Germline V gene sequence: CDR1 ENHRY, CDR2 SYGVKD. This CDR3 spans 12 amino acids. Trimming removed 10 bases at V and 5 bases at J, with 15 bases between. In nucleotides, the CDR3 is TGTGCCACCGGACTCGAGTTTAACGAGCAGTACTTC. Translating it yields CATGLEFNEQYF.

The chain has TRBV6-6 and TRBJ2-1; no clear D. Germline lookup yields CDR1 MNHNY and CDR2 SVGAGI (reference sequence). The CDR3 runs 14 residues. The V end was cut by 2 bases, the J end by 6 bases, with 11 bases between. CDR3 in amino acids: CASSYAAVRNEQFF. CDR3 DNA: TGTGCCAGCAGTTACGCGGCAGTACGCAATGAGCAGTTCTTC.

The chain is built from TRBV27 and TRBJ2-7; tentatively, D is TRBD2 (6 bases). In germline, CDR1 is MNHEY, CDR2 SMNVEV (reference sequence). The CDR3 is 15 amino acids. V dropped 6 bases and J dropped 0 bases, with 15 bases sitting between them. The CDR3 sequence is CASRPGTGDSYEQYF. The CDR3 bases are TGTGCCAGCAGGCCCGGGACGGGGGACTCCTACGAGCAGTACTTC.

This chain links TRBV19 with TRBJ1-1, with D possibly matching TRBD1 (6 bases). The V end was cut by 3 bases, the J end by 4 bases, with 12 bases between. Per germline, CDR1 LNHDA and CDR2 SQIVND (reference sequence). This CDR3 is 14 amino acids long. CDR3 region: CASSIRGGSTEAFF. CDR3 nucleotides: TGTGCCAGTAGTATCAGGGGCGGGAGCACTGAAGCTTTCTTT.

The chain couples TRBV25-1 to TRBJ2-7, with 9 nucleotides matching TRBD2. Germline assignment: CDR1 MGHDK and CDR2 SYGVNS. Losses at the gene ends were 3 bases for V and 7 bases for J; bases not matched to a gene: 10. The CDR3 is made up of 15 amino acids. CDR3 nucleotides: TGTGCCAGCAGTGACCCGGGACTAGCAGGTGGGGAGCAGTACTTC. It codes for CASSDPGLAGGEQYF.

The chain is built from TRBV11-3 and TRBJ1-1; TRBD1 matches 9 bases. CDR3 length equals 15 residues. With 1 base clipped from V and 0 bases from J, the junction kept 0 bases outside the gene matches. Germline CDR1 reads SGHNT; CDR2 reads YENEEA. The CDR3 coding sequence is TGTGCCAGCAGCTTAGGGGACAGGGTGAACACTGAAGCTTTCTTT. Translating it yields CASSLGDRVNTEAFF.

The chain joins TRBV28 to TRBJ2-2; D not certain. CDR3 length equals 14 residues. Germline assignment: CDR1 MDHEN and CDR2 SYDVKM. V shed 3 bases and J shed 7 bases, with 12 bases lying between them. This CDR3 is CASSFLVVGGELFF. For the CDR3, the DNA is TGTGCCAGCAGTTTCTTGGTGGTGGGCGGGGAGCTGTTTTTT.

CDR3 residues: CASSGLNYEQYF. CDR3 in DNA: TGTGCCAGTAGTGGACTTAACTACGAGCAGTACTTC. J is TRBJ2-7 and V is TRBV19, with D possibly matching TRBD2 (5 bases). Germline-derived CDR1 and CDR2 are LNHDA and SQIVND (reference sequence). Trimming removed 5 bases at V and 3 bases at J, with 8 bases between. CDR3 length: 12 amino acids.

This chain uses TRBV30 with TRBJ2-1, with D perhaps TRBD2 (6 bases). Trimming stripped 4 bases from V and 8 bases from J, with 15 bases between. The CDR3 length is 13 residues. Germline V CDR1 and CDR2: GTSNPN, SVGIG (reference sequence). In DNA, the CDR3 is TGTGCCTGGACCAATCTAGCGAACTATGAGCAGTTCTTC. Protein: CAWTNLANYEQFF.